The 23 T cell receptor beta chains in this list originate from one sample, sequenced in a study of human T cells and chemical hapten exposure. RNA extraction used unfractionated whole blood as the source of total RNA. For the library, individual cDNA molecules each received unique molecular identifiers. From the reads, TCRdb called clonotypes with MiXCR, one entry per CDR3 protein. This sample carries about 120,000 distinct CDR3 sequences, more than 8.5% of them seen once, and the ten largest clones take about 1.4%. Material for sequencing was whole blood. The source of these receptors is a human donor in good health. Some clones in this sample may be carry-over from other donors' samples.

The chain joins TRBV5-1 to TRBJ2-3; D gene uncertain. CDR3 size: 13 residues. Trimming took off 1 base at V and 0 bases at J, with 3 bases between the two ends. The germline CDR1 and CDR2 sequences are SGHRS and YFSETQ. CDR3 nucleotides: TGCGCCAGCAGCTTGTTAAGCACAGATACGCAGTATTTT. Amino acids: CASSLLSTDTQYF.

The J gene is TRBJ2-7, the V gene TRBV29-1; no firm D call. The CDR3 is made up of 13 amino acids. V lost 4 bases and J 2 bases, leaving 12 bases between the germline ends. Germline CDR1 and CDR2: SQVTM and ANQGSEA. The CDR3 spells CSVGDSRTYEQYF. CDR3 sequence (DNA): TGCAGCGTTGGGGATTCTAGGACCTACGAGCAGTACTTC.

There are many counts of this clonotype. The CDR3 is CASSQEGRLAGATGELFF. The DNA for the CDR3 is TGTGCCAGCAGCCAAGAAGGGAGACTAGCGGGAGCAACCGGGGAGCTGTTTTTT. The chain joins TRBV3-1 to TRBJ2-2, with 12 bases aligning to TRBD2. In germline, CDR1 is LGHDT, CDR2 YNNKEL (reference sequence). The trim removed 0 bases at V and 5 bases at J, leaving 7 bases unmatched. The CDR3 loop spans 18 amino acids. The full variable domain, with the rest looked up from reference TRBV3-1 and TRBJ2-2, is DTAVSQTPKYLVTQMGNDKSIKCEQNLGHDTMYWYKQDSKKFLKIMFSYNNKELIINETVPNRFSPKSPDKAHLNLHINSLELGDSAVYFCASSQEGRLAGATGELFFGEGSRLTVL.

The V call is TRBV5-1, the J call TRBJ2-3; 7 bases agree with TRBD2. CDR3 size: 17 residues. V shed 1 base and J 0 bases; nucleotides not matched to a gene: 8. Per the germline V gene, CDR1 is SGHRS and CDR2 is YFSETQ. The CDR3 nucleotides read TGCGCCAGCAGCTTGAAGAGTAGCGGGCCTAGCACAGATACGCAGTATTTT. It codes for CASSLKSSGPSTDTQYF.

This clonotype was seen more than once but under ten times. The chain uses TRBV5-1 and TRBJ1-2; no clear D gene. The CDR3 has 13 residues. The V and J ends lost 0 bases and 3 bases respectively, with 6 bases between them. Germline CDR1 SGHRS, CDR2 YFSETQ. The CDR3 protein is CASSLEGDYGYTF. The CDR3 DNA sequence: TGCGCCAGCAGCTTGGAGGGCGACTATGGCTACACCTTC.

This clonotype came up many times. The chain employs TRBV29-1 and TRBJ1-1; D uncertain. The CDR3 totals 13 residues. Looked up from germline, CDR1 is SQVTM and CDR2 is ANQGSEA. Trimming removed 2 bases at V and 4 bases at J, with 11 bases between. CDR3 DNA sequence: TGCAGCGTTGAATTGGGCTGGTTCACTGAAGCTTTCTTT. This gives the protein CSVELGWFTEAFF.

The table lists this clonotype with a few counts. The genes are TRBV21-1 and TRBJ2-5; no DNA check was done on the table's D call, TRBD1. TRBV21-1 is a pseudogene segment. The CDR3 contains 16 residues. CDR3: CASSTHRDRGLETQYF. In nucleotides, the CDR3 is TGTGCCAGCAGCACTCACCGGGACAGGGGGCTGGAGACCCAGTACTTC.

In this sample, this clonotype turned up a few times. The chain employs TRBV5-4 and TRBJ2-4; 9 bases line up with TRBD1. Germline CDR1 reads SGHNT; CDR2 reads YYREEE (reference sequence). V was clipped by 2 bases and J by 9 bases; unmatched bases: 12. The CDR3 has 16 amino acids. The CDR3 reads CASSLGRDRAPGIQYF. The CDR3 DNA is TGTGCCAGCAGCTTAGGCCGGGACAGGGCACCAGGCATTCAGTACTTC.

This clonotype showed up just a few times. The V gene is TRBV15, the J gene TRBJ2-3; no firm D call. CDR1 and CDR2 from the germline V gene are LNHNV and YYDKDF (reference sequence). The CDR3 covers 11 residues. Trimming pared 5 bases from V and 3 bases from J, leaving 3 bases between. The CDR3 reads CATSSTDTQYF. CDR3 bases: TGTGCCACCAGCTCGACAGATACGCAGTATTTT.

The J gene is TRBJ1-4, the V gene TRBV7-6; no reliable D call. CDR1 and CDR2 (germline): SGHVS, FNYEAQ. The CDR3 contains 15 residues. Trimming pared 2 bases from V and 1 base from J, leaving 8 bases between. The CDR3 loop is CASSLRPKTNEKLFF. CDR3 bases: TGTGCCAGCAGCTTAAGGCCAAAAACTAATGAAAAACTGTTTTTT.

V usage is TRBV27 and J usage is TRBJ1-6, with 7 bases lining up with TRBD1. The CDR3 has 15 residues. V was pared by 3 bases and J by 8 bases, with 7 bases of the junction left unmatched. The germline gives CDR1 MNHEY, CDR2 SMNVEV (reference sequence). CDR3 residues: CASSFKGAWDSPLHF. The CDR3 nucleotides are TGTGCCAGCAGTTTTAAGGGGGCATGGGATTCACCCCTCCACTTT.

The table lists this clonotype with many counts. V usage is TRBV11-2 and J usage is TRBJ2-7; TRBD1 agrees at 9 bases. The CDR3 consists of 13 residues. The V gene's germline CDR1 is SGHAT and CDR2 FQNNGV. With 8 bases clipped from V and 6 bases from J, the junction kept 8 bases outside the gene matches. The DNA for the CDR3 is TGTGCCAGCGCGATGGGACAGGGCCGCGAGCAGTACTTC. It yields the protein CASAMGQGREQYF.

V gene TRBV10-3 combines with J gene TRBJ1-4; 8 nucleotides match TRBD1. Germline CDR1 reads ENHRY; CDR2 reads SYGVKD. V trimming: 11 bases; J trimming: 8 bases; junction bases outside the gene matches: 10. This CDR3 has 13 residues. CDR3 nucleotide sequence: TGTGCCTCGACGGACAGGGTGGAGGAAAAACTGTTTTTT. Translated, it gives CASTDRVEEKLFF.

This clonotype was detected many times. The chain has TRBV24-1 and TRBJ2-2; D is perhaps TRBD1 (5 bases). V was shortened by 6 bases and J by 7 bases, with 5 bases between the two germline ends. The CDR3 runs 11 residues. Germline V CDR1 and CDR2: KGHDR, SFDVKD. The CDR3 is CATSTGGELFF. In nucleotides, the CDR3 is TGTGCCACCAGTACAGGCGGGGAGCTGTTTTTT.

This clonotype was recorded a few times. This sequence joins TRBV4-1 and TRBJ2-3; D not certain. This CDR3 has 15 amino acids. CDR1 is MGHRA, CDR2 YSYEKL, per germline. The V end lost 0 bases, the J end lost 9 bases, and 16 bases lay between the germline ends. Written as DNA, the CDR3 is TGCGCCAGCAGCCAAGAACTCGCGGCCAAAGGCACGCAGTATTTT. Protein product: CASSQELAAKGTQYF.

This clonotype was observed a few times. The chain links TRBV10-3 to TRBJ2-3, with D tentatively TRBD1 or TRBD2 (6 bases each). The CDR3 extends over 15 amino acids. V was pared by 0 bases and J by 1 base, with 8 bases between. Germline V gene lookup returns CDR1 ENHRY and CDR2 SYGVKD. The CDR3 nucleotides read TGTGCCATCAGTGAGTCGAGGGGGGGCACAGATACGCAGTATTTT. This codes for CAISESRGGTDTQYF.

The rearrangement joins TRBV7-6 to TRBJ1-5; 8 nucleotides match TRBD1. This CDR3 has 15 residues. V gave up 5 bases and J gave up 2 bases; unmatched junction bases: 5. CDR1 and CDR2 (germline): SGHVS, FNYEAQ. The chain's CDR3 is CASSAQTGGNQPQHF. The DNA for the CDR3 is TGTGCCAGCAGCGCCCAGACAGGGGGCAATCAGCCCCAGCATTTT.

J is TRBJ2-7 and V is TRBV7-2; possible D gene TRBD2, 6 bases. Germline V gene lookup returns CDR1 SGHTA and CDR2 FQGNSA. V was pared by 5 bases and J by 2 bases, with 13 bases between. This CDR3 contains 14 residues. The CDR3: CASSAWGEAYEQYF. CDR3 coding DNA: TGTGCCAGCAGCGCGTGGGGGGAAGCCTACGAGCAGTACTTC.

The rearrangement links TRBV10-3 to TRBJ2-7; 8 positions agree with TRBD1. This CDR3 has 14 amino acids. Unmatched junction bases numbered 1, after V lost 3 bases and J lost 0 bases. Per the germline V gene, CDR1 is ENHRY and CDR2 is SYGVKD. The CDR3 here is CAISEQGGSYEQYF. CDR3 nucleotide sequence: TGTGCCATCAGTGAACAGGGGGGCTCCTACGAGCAGTACTTC.

The sample holds many counts of this clonotype. The chain uses TRBV12-3 or TRBV12-4 and TRBJ2-5, with D perhaps TRBD1 or TRBD2 (6 bases each). V gave up 6 bases and J gave up 1 base, with 12 bases separating them. The CDR3 contains 14 residues. The CDR3 loop is CASRTGARQETQYF. CDR3 DNA: TGTGCCAGCAGAACGGGGGCTCGCCAAGAGACCCAGTACTTC.

Written as DNA, the CDR3 is TGTGCCAGCAGTCCGGGACAGAACACAGATACGCAGTATTTT. Its protein product is CASSPGQNTDTQYF. J is TRBJ2-3 and V is TRBV12-3 or TRBV12-4; 7 bases are shared with TRBD1. The CDR3 runs to 14 residues. Trimming cost V 5 bases and J 2 bases; bases outside gene matches: 4.

This chain connects TRBV24-1 to TRBJ1-2, with 12 nucleotides matching TRBD1. V shed 6 bases, J shed 6 bases, and the junction held 10 bases outside the gene matches. The germline V gene encodes CDR1 KGHDR and CDR2 SFDVKD. CDR3 length equals 16 residues. The CDR3: CATSRGDRGREDGYTF. CDR3 in DNA: TGTGCCACCAGTCGGGGGGACAGGGGGCGCGAAGATGGCTACACCTTC.

J is TRBJ2-7 and V is TRBV4-1; D could derive from TRBD1 or TRBD2 (5 bases each). Per the germline V gene, CDR1 is MGHRA and CDR2 is YSYEKL. V lost 2 bases to trimming and J lost 2 bases, with 13 bases between them. The CDR3 has 15 residues. The CDR3 sequence: CASSQKPGRAYEQYF. The DNA for the CDR3 is TGCGCCAGCAGCCAAAAACCGGGACGCGCCTACGAGCAGTACTTC.